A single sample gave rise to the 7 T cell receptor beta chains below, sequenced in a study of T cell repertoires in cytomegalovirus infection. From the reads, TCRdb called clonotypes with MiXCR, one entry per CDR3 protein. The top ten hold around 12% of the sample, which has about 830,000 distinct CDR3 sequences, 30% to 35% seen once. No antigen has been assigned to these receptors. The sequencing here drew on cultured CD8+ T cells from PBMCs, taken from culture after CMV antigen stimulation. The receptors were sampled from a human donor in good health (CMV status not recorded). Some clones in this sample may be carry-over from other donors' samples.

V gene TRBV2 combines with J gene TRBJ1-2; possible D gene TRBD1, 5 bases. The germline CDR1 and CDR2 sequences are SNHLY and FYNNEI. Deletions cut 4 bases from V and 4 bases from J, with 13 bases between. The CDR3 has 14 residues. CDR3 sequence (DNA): TGTGCCAGCAGTGGGTCTCTCGGGGGCTATGGCTACACCTTC. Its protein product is CASSGSLGGYGYTF.

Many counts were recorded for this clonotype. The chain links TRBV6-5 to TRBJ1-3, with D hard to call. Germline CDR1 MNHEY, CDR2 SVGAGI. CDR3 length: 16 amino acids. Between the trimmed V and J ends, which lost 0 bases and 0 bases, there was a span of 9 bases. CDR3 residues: CASSYSTGRSGNTIYF. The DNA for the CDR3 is TGTGCCAGCAGTTACTCAACGGGCCGCTCTGGAAACACCATATATTTT.

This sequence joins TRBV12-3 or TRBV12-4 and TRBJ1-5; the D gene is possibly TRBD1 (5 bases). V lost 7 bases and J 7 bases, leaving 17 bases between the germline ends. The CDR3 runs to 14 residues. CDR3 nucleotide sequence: TGTGCCAGCACCCTGGGACCTGTGAACCAGCCCCAGCATTTT. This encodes CASTLGPVNQPQHF.

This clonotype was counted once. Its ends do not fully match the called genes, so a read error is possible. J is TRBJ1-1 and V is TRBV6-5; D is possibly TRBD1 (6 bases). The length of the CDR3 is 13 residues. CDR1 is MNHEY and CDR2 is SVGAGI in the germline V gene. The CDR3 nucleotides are TGTGTCAGCCGAAGACAGGCCCACACTGAAGCTTTCTTT. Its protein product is CVSRRQAHTEAFF.

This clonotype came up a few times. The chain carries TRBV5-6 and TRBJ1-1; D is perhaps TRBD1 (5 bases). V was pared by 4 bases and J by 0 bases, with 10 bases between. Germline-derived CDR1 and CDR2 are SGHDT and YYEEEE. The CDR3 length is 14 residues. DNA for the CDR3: TGTGCCAGCAGCCTGGGGACTATGAACACTGAAGCTTTCTTT. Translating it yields CASSLGTMNTEAFF.

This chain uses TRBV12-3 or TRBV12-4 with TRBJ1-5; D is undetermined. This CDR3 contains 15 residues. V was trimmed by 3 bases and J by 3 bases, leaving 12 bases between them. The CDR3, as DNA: TGTGCCAGCAGTTTGGGGTATAGTAACAATCAGCCCCAGCATTTT. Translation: CASSLGYSNNQPQHF.

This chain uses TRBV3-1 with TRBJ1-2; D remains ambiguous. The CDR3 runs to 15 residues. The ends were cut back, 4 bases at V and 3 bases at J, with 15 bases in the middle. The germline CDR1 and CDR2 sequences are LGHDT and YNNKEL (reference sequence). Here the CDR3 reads CASSPHPRSDYGYTF. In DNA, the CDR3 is TGTGCCAGCAGCCCGCACCCCAGGTCGGACTATGGCTACACCTTC.